The present T cell receptor beta chain was sequenced within a study of T cell responses to AZD1222 COVID-19 vaccine. Study at large: Second doses that came at about 4 or about 12 weeks were put together. General study findings and limits: Most donors were white British and more were female, and clonal diversity was possibly underestimated. Spike-specific TCR breadth and depth both grew after two AZD1222 doses. Nearly half of spike-specific TCRs reportedly go after variant regions that carry no mutations.

To note about this clone: Its matching antigen is unknown.

Profiled with immunoSEQ multiplex PCR; TCRdb holds only in-frame clones, not every one. The sample consists of some 170,000 clones, around nine tenths of them appearing once. Germline V gives CDR1 MGHRA, CDR2 YSYEKL. The length of the CDR3 is 16 residues. Unmatched junction bases numbered 10, after V lost 4 bases and J lost 4 bases. The source was peripheral blood, collected on day 0 of AZD1222 vaccination. This clonotype was sampled from an adult in good health. The chain uses TRBV4-1 and TRBJ1-5, with 7 bases fitting TRBD1. The CDR3 here is CASSLDRAGLNQPQHF. The CDR3 region has the DNA TGCGCCAGCAGCCTTGACAGGGCAGGCCTTAATCAGCCCCAGCATTTT.